This T cell receptor (beta chain) was captured by sequencing in a study of shared clonotypes between healthy human individuals. Concerning this clone: Its antigen remains unidentified.

Several immunoSEQ plates held equal portions of the genomic DNA taken from each subset. For sorted subsets, roughly 210 ng DNA per replicate equaled 33,000 or so T cell genomes. Clones were sequenced by immunoSEQ multiplex PCR, and TCRdb holds only the in-frame ones, with some missing. The sample contains around 2.5 million clones, more than 85% of which appear only once. Study-wide results and caveats: Though the depth was large, rarefaction showed that sorted-subset sequencing was incomplete. Blood was the only sampled material, and tissue repertoires likely differ.

Trimming removed 4 bases from V and 7 bases from J; junction bases left unmatched: 3. CDR1 is SGHTA, CDR2 FQGTGA, per germline. The CDR3 sequence is 14 residues long. The chain carries TRBV7-3 and TRBJ2-1; TRBD2 matches 11 bases. This TCR was sampled from a man between 18 and 29 years old in good health. Some clones in this sample may be carry-over from other donors' samples. Input material: naive CD4+ T cells from PBMCs. Subset meaning: CD45RA+ positively selected. The DNA of the CDR3 is TGTGCCAGCAGCTGGGGGACTAGCGGAAATGAGCAGTTCTTC. It encodes CASSWGTSGNEQFF.